These T cell receptor beta chains were read from a single sample in a study of blood T cell repertoires in COVID-19. Some clones are missing from TCRdb's copy, which holds only in-frame ones; the method was immunoSEQ multiplex PCR. In the table there are a few hundred thousand clones, about four fifths of which are singletons. The specimen was peripheral blood. The receptors here all came from a woman younger than 35 with acute or convalescent COVID-19. Each CDR3 is given with its conserved first and last residue. The order of the fields is J gene, V gene, D gene, clone size, CDR3 protein, CDR3 DNA. D genes are given only for firm matches. Some rows have no size entry. The others give once, few or many, or a class for an expanded clone.

J gene: TRBJ2-7
V gene: TRBV30
D gene: NA
clone size: NA
CDR3 protein: CAWSGPLHEQYF
CDR3 DNA: TGTGCCTGGAGTGGGCCGCTTCACGAGCAGTACTTC

J gene: TRBJ2-1
V gene: TRBV10-3
D gene: NA
clone size: NA
CDR3 protein: CAISDPRGYNEQFF
CDR3 DNA: TGTGCCATCAGTGACCCAAGGGGTTACAATGAGCAGTTCTTC

J gene: TRBJ2-7
V gene: TRBV6-5
D gene: TRBD1
clone size: NA
CDR3 protein: CASAPGQGTYEQYF
CDR3 DNA: TGTGCCAGCGCTCCGGGACAGGGAACCTACGAGCAGTACTTC

J gene: TRBJ2-7
V gene: TRBV5-1
D gene: NA
clone size: many
CDR3 protein: CASSLYTGTEQYF
CDR3 DNA: TGCGCCAGCAGCTTGTACACAGGGACCGAGCAGTACTTC

J gene: TRBJ2-7
V gene: TRBV4-3
D gene: NA
clone size: NA
CDR3 protein: CASSQDSAYEQYF
CDR3 DNA: TGCGCCAGCAGCCAAGATTCCGCCTACGAGCAGTACTTC

J gene: TRBJ2-5
V gene: TRBV29-1
D gene: TRBD2
clone size: NA
CDR3 protein: CSVEGLAGGPRETQYF
CDR3 DNA: TGCAGCGTTGAAGGGTTAGCGGGAGGGCCTCGAGAGACCCAGTACTTC

J gene: TRBJ2-2
V gene: TRBV11-3
D gene: NA
clone size: NA
CDR3 protein: CASSLGLLGGAPGELFF
CDR3 DNA: TGTGCCAGCAGCTTAGGACTCCTAGGAGGGGCCCCCGGGGAGCTGTTTTTT

J gene: TRBJ1-5
V gene: TRBV6-2/TRBV6-3
D gene: TRBD1
clone size: NA
CDR3 protein: CASSYGTGHNQPQHF
CDR3 DNA: TGTGCCAGCAGTTACGGGACAGGGCACAATCAGCCCCAGCATTTT

J gene: TRBJ2-1
V gene: TRBV28
D gene: TRBD1
clone size: NA
CDR3 protein: CASSLGGTGNDEQFF
CDR3 DNA: TGTGCCAGCAGTTTAGGCGGGACAGGTAACGATGAGCAGTTCTTC

J gene: TRBJ1-2
V gene: TRBV7-9
D gene: TRBD1
clone size: NA
CDR3 protein: CASSPPRGVYGYTF
CDR3 DNA: TGTGCCAGCAGCCCCCCCAGGGGGGTGTATGGCTACACCTTC

J gene: TRBJ1-4
V gene: TRBV10-3
D gene: TRBD1
clone size: NA
CDR3 protein: CAIRGQGSEKLFF
CDR3 DNA: TGTGCCATCAGGGGACAGGGGTCGGAAAAACTGTTTTTT

J gene: TRBJ2-3
V gene: TRBV27
D gene: TRBD1
clone size: NA
CDR3 protein: CASSPSGTGYTDTQYF
CDR3 DNA: TGTGCCAGCAGCCCATCCGGGACAGGGTACACAGATACGCAGTATTTT

J gene: TRBJ1-2
V gene: TRBV27
D gene: NA
clone size: once
CDR3 protein: CASSLGGNYGYTF
CDR3 DNA: TGTGCCAGCAGTTTAGGGGGGAACTATGGCTACACCTTC

J gene: TRBJ1-1
V gene: TRBV5-4
D gene: NA
clone size: NA
CDR3 protein: CASSLSQVTEAFF
CDR3 DNA: TGTGCCAGCAGCTTGTCCCAGGTCACTGAAGCTTTCTTT

J gene: TRBJ1-1
V gene: TRBV19
D gene: NA
clone size: NA
CDR3 protein: CASSIEGYTEAFF
CDR3 DNA: TGTGCCAGTAGTATCGAGGGCTACACTGAAGCTTTCTTT

J gene: TRBJ1-1
V gene: TRBV10-2
D gene: TRBD1
clone size: many
CDR3 protein: CASSDPYRTGGFNTEAFF
CDR3 DNA: TGCGCCAGCAGTGACCCCTATAGGACAGGGGGTTTTAACACTGAAGCTTTCTTT

J gene: TRBJ2-7
V gene: TRBV6-5
D gene: NA
clone size: NA
CDR3 protein: CASRPQGYEQYF
CDR3 DNA: TGTGCCAGCAGGCCACAGGGCTACGAGCAGTACTTC

J gene: TRBJ2-7
V gene: TRBV18
D gene: NA
clone size: once
CDR3 protein: CASSPPAAGSHEQYF
CDR3 DNA: TGTGCCAGCTCACCACCGGCTGCAGGGTCCCACGAGCAGTACTTC

J gene: TRBJ1-1
V gene: TRBV3-1/TRBV3-2
D gene: TRBD1
clone size: NA
CDR3 protein: CASSPQFDRGMNTEAFF
CDR3 DNA: TGTGCCAGCAGCCCTCAATTCGACAGGGGGATGAACACTGAAGCTTTCTTT

J gene: TRBJ1-4
V gene: TRBV5-1
D gene: TRBD1
clone size: few
CDR3 protein: CASTPIGTGNEKLFF
CDR3 DNA: TGCGCCAGCACCCCGATCGGGACAGGGAATGAAAAACTGTTTTTT

J gene: TRBJ2-3
V gene: TRBV29-1
D gene: TRBD2
clone size: NA
CDR3 protein: CSVASGSIDTQYF
CDR3 DNA: TGCAGCGTGGCTAGCGGGAGCATAGATACGCAGTATTTT

J gene: TRBJ2-7
V gene: TRBV4-1
D gene: TRBD1
clone size: few
CDR3 protein: CASSQGQAASYEQYF
CDR3 DNA: TGCGCCAGCAGCCAGGGACAGGCAGCCTCCTACGAGCAGTACTTC

J gene: TRBJ2-7
V gene: TRBV5-1
D gene: NA
clone size: NA
CDR3 protein: CASSPLGGSSYEQYF
CDR3 DNA: TGCGCCAGCAGCCCCCTAGGAGGGAGCTCCTACGAGCAGTACTTC

J gene: TRBJ2-4
V gene: TRBV13
D gene: TRBD2
clone size: NA
CDR3 protein: CASSLKREFDIQYF
CDR3 DNA: TGTGCCAGCAGCTTAAAGCGGGAGTTCGACATTCAGTACTTC

J gene: TRBJ2-3
V gene: TRBV11-3
D gene: TRBD2
clone size: few
CDR3 protein: CASSPGTSETDTQYF
CDR3 DNA: TGTGCCAGCAGCCCCGGGACTAGCGAAACAGATACGCAGTATTTT

J gene: TRBJ1-1
V gene: TRBV28
D gene: TRBD1
clone size: once
CDR3 protein: CASSPNPGQGAEAFF
CDR3 DNA: TGTGCCAGCAGTCCCAATCCGGGACAGGGGGCGGAAGCTTTCTTT

J gene: TRBJ2-7
V gene: TRBV5-1
D gene: TRBD2
clone size: NA
CDR3 protein: CASSLREDAYEQYF
CDR3 DNA: TGCGCCAGCAGCCTACGGGAGGATGCCTACGAGCAGTACTTC

J gene: TRBJ2-5
V gene: TRBV6-2/TRBV6-3
D gene: NA
clone size: NA
CDR3 protein: CASSYLATAQETQYF
CDR3 DNA: TGTGCCAGCAGTTACCTTGCGACAGCACAAGAGACCCAGTACTTC

J gene: TRBJ2-5
V gene: TRBV24-1
D gene: TRBD2
clone size: NA
CDR3 protein: CATSDRLAEETQYF
CDR3 DNA: TGTGCCACCAGTGATCGACTAGCGGAAGAGACCCAGTACTTC

J gene: TRBJ2-5
V gene: TRBV3-1/TRBV3-2
D gene: NA
clone size: once
CDR3 protein: CASSQVVPESGGTQYF
CDR3 DNA: TGTGCCAGCAGCCAAGTCGTCCCCGAATCCGGCGGGACCCAGTACTTC

J gene: TRBJ2-7
V gene: TRBV7-2
D gene: TRBD2
clone size: NA
CDR3 protein: CASSLAGLAGGLYEQYF
CDR3 DNA: TGTGCCAGCAGCTTAGCGGGTTTAGCGGGAGGACTCTACGAGCAGTACTTC

J gene: TRBJ2-7
V gene: TRBV29-1
D gene: NA
clone size: NA
CDR3 protein: CSVEAPMTRSTRYEQYF
CDR3 DNA: TGCAGCGTTGAAGCCCCAATGACCAGGTCAACACGGTACGAGCAGTACTTC

J gene: TRBJ2-3
V gene: TRBV6-2/TRBV6-3
D gene: TRBD2
clone size: NA
CDR3 protein: CASSYGASSGISTDTQYF
CDR3 DNA: TGTGCCAGCAGTTACGGGGCTTCTAGCGGGATAAGCACAGATACGCAGTATTTT

J gene: TRBJ1-1
V gene: TRBV12-3/TRBV12-4
D gene: NA
clone size: NA
CDR3 protein: CASSLSENTEAFF
CDR3 DNA: TGTGCCAGCAGTTTATCAGAGAACACTGAAGCTTTCTTT

J gene: TRBJ2-1
V gene: TRBV7-8
D gene: NA
clone size: NA
CDR3 protein: CASTYPGDEQFF
CDR3 DNA: TGTGCCAGCACCTACCCGGGGGATGAGCAGTTCTTC

J gene: TRBJ2-5
V gene: TRBV6-5
D gene: NA
clone size: NA
CDR3 protein: CASSYLGKETQYF
CDR3 DNA: TGTGCCAGCAGTTACTTGGGCAAAGAGACCCAGTACTTC

J gene: TRBJ2-4
V gene: TRBV13
D gene: NA
clone size: NA
CDR3 protein: CASSLQVSIQYF
CDR3 DNA: TGTGCCAGCAGTTTACAGGTTTCCATTCAGTACTTC

J gene: TRBJ2-1
V gene: TRBV7-7
D gene: TRBD2
clone size: once
CDR3 protein: CASSPGTSNEQFF
CDR3 DNA: TGTGCTAGCAGCCCCGGGACTAGCAATGAGCAGTTCTTC

J gene: TRBJ2-1
V gene: TRBV11-3
D gene: NA
clone size: NA
CDR3 protein: CASSSAGYNEQFF
CDR3 DNA: TGTGCCAGCAGCTCAGCGGGCTACAATGAGCAGTTCTTC

J gene: TRBJ2-7
V gene: TRBV6-6
D gene: TRBD2
clone size: NA
CDR3 protein: CAAARGAYEQYF
CDR3 DNA: TGTGCCGCCGCGCGGGGGGCCTACGAGCAGTACTTC

J gene: TRBJ1-5
V gene: TRBV27
D gene: NA
clone size: NA
CDR3 protein: CASSPRTASNQPQHF
CDR3 DNA: TGTGCCAGCAGCCCCCGGACAGCTAGCAATCAGCCCCAGCATTTT

J gene: TRBJ1-4
V gene: TRBV6-5
D gene: NA
clone size: NA
CDR3 protein: CASSSTGLDEKLFF
CDR3 DNA: TGTGCCAGCAGCTCTACAGGGTTGGATGAAAAACTGTTTTTT

J gene: TRBJ1-2
V gene: TRBV7-2
D gene: NA
clone size: NA
CDR3 protein: CASSLDGKADYGYTF
CDR3 DNA: TGTGCCAGCAGCTTAGACGGGAAGGCCGACTATGGCTACACCTTC

J gene: TRBJ1-5
V gene: TRBV30
D gene: NA
clone size: NA
CDR3 protein: CAWSVRGNQPQHF
CDR3 DNA: TGTGCCTGGAGTGTCCGGGGTAATCAGCCCCAGCATTTT

J gene: TRBJ1-3
V gene: TRBV2
D gene: TRBD1
clone size: NA
CDR3 protein: CASNAGTASGNTIYF
CDR3 DNA: TGTGCCAGCAATGCCGGGACAGCCTCTGGAAACACCATATATTTT

J gene: TRBJ2-7
V gene: TRBV5-6
D gene: NA
clone size: once
CDR3 protein: CASSLAYEQYF
CDR3 DNA: TGTGCCAGCAGCCTCGCCTACGAGCAGTACTTC

J gene: TRBJ1-1
V gene: TRBV10-1
D gene: NA
clone size: NA
CDR3 protein: CASSESTSGHGGVEAFF
CDR3 DNA: TGCGCCAGCAGTGAGTCGACTTCGGGACACGGCGGCGTAGAAGCTTTCTTT

J gene: TRBJ2-3
V gene: TRBV12-3/TRBV12-4
D gene: NA
clone size: NA
CDR3 protein: CASSLAQTGQYF
CDR3 DNA: TGTGCCAGCAGTTTAGCTCAGACGGGGCAGTATTTT

J gene: TRBJ2-5
V gene: TRBV7-3
D gene: NA
clone size: few
CDR3 protein: CASSLGRGNRYQETQYF
CDR3 DNA: TGTGCCAGCAGCTTAGGTCGGGGAAATAGGTACCAAGAGACCCAGTACTTC

J gene: TRBJ2-1
V gene: TRBV23-1
D gene: NA
clone size: NA
CDR3 protein: CASSQSVDFSYNEQFF
CDR3 DNA: TGCGCCAGCAGTCAATCAGTCGACTTCTCCTACAATGAGCAGTTCTTC

J gene: TRBJ2-5
V gene: TRBV19
D gene: TRBD2
clone size: NA
CDR3 protein: CASSTSGNGETQYF
CDR3 DNA: TGTGCCAGTAGTACTAGCGGGAACGGGGAGACCCAGTACTTC

J gene: TRBJ1-2
V gene: TRBV5-1
D gene: TRBD1
clone size: NA
CDR3 protein: CASSYDRAYGYTF
CDR3 DNA: TGCGCCAGCAGTTACGACAGGGCCTATGGCTACACCTTC

J gene: TRBJ2-7
V gene: TRBV5-6
D gene: NA
clone size: few
CDR3 protein: CASSSNFYEQYF
CDR3 DNA: TGTGCCAGCAGCTCAAACTTCTACGAGCAGTACTTC

J gene: TRBJ2-6
V gene: TRBV6-4
D gene: NA
clone size: NA
CDR3 protein: CASSDTAGANVLTF
CDR3 DNA: TGTGCCAGCAGTGACACTGCTGGGGCCAACGTCCTGACTTTC